Listed below are T cell receptor beta chains from one sample, sequenced in a study of blood T cell repertoires in COVID-19. TCRdb's table, derived via immunoSEQ multiplex PCR, lists solely in-frame clones and lacks some. The sample includes 300,000 to 350,000 clones, 70% to 90% of them seen just once. The sample consisted of PBMCs or T cells enriched from blood (not recorded which). These receptors were taken from a woman aged 35 to 49 with acute COVID-19. CDR3s include the opening cysteine and the closing phenylalanine or tryptophan. D genes are given only for firm matches. Size is stated for part of the rows, as once, few or many counts, or as a class when the clone is expanded.

abundance: few
len: 14
j_gene: TRBJ2-1
d_gene: NA
v_gene: TRBV29-1
CDR3aa: CSVVRDSKNNEQFF
CDR3nt: TGCAGCGTTGTGCGGGACAGCAAAAACAATGAGCAGTTCTTC

abundance: NA
len: 14
j_gene: TRBJ1-1
d_gene: NA
v_gene: TRBV27
CDR3aa: CASSRRQMNTEAFF
CDR3nt: TGTGCCAGCAGTCGCAGGCAAATGAACACTGAAGCTTTCTTT

abundance: few
len: 20
j_gene: TRBJ1-6
d_gene: TRBD1
v_gene: TRBV4-3
CDR3aa: CASSQDLGTGHIQGHSPLHF
CDR3nt: TGCGCCAGCAGCCAAGACCTCGGGACAGGGCATATACAAGGGCATTCACCCCTCCACTTT

abundance: NA
len: 16
j_gene: TRBJ2-3
d_gene: TRBD2
v_gene: TRBV5-1
CDR3aa: CASSVAGTSGSYTQYF
CDR3nt: TGCGCCAGCAGCGTGGCCGGGACTAGCGGGAGTTATACGCAGTATTTT

abundance: NA
len: 12
j_gene: TRBJ2-2
d_gene: NA
v_gene: TRBV2
CDR3aa: CASSRVSGELFF
CDR3nt: TGTGCCAGCAGTCGAGTCTCCGGGGAGCTGTTTTTT

abundance: NA
len: 16
j_gene: TRBJ2-3
d_gene: TRBD1
v_gene: TRBV4-1
CDR3aa: CASSHGGRGNTDTQYF
CDR3nt: TGCGCCAGCAGCCATGGGGGCAGGGGGAACACAGATACGCAGTATTTT

abundance: NA
len: 13
j_gene: TRBJ1-1
d_gene: NA
v_gene: TRBV27
CDR3aa: CASKTGLNTEAFF
CDR3nt: TGTGCCAGCAAAACAGGCTTGAACACTGAAGCTTTCTTT

abundance: NA
len: 17
j_gene: TRBJ2-2
d_gene: TRBD2
v_gene: TRBV5-1
CDR3aa: CASSLGGLYGWAGELFF
CDR3nt: TGCGCCAGCAGCTTGGGGGGACTATATGGCTGGGCCGGGGAGCTGTTTTTT

abundance: NA
len: 17
j_gene: TRBJ2-3
d_gene: TRBD2
v_gene: TRBV25-1
CDR3aa: CASSERLAGGRTDTQYF
CDR3nt: TGTGCCAGCAGTGAGCGACTAGCGGGAGGCCGCACAGATACGCAGTATTTT

abundance: NA
len: 13
j_gene: TRBJ2-7
d_gene: TRBD1
v_gene: TRBV2
CDR3aa: CASRTGQAYEQYF
CDR3nt: TGTGCCAGCAGGACGGGACAGGCCTACGAGCAGTACTTC

abundance: NA
len: 18
j_gene: TRBJ1-5
d_gene: TRBD1
v_gene: TRBV7-8
CDR3aa: CASSQRRDRRYSNQPQHF
CDR3nt: TGTGCCAGCAGCCAACGACGGGACAGAAGATATAGCAATCAGCCCCAGCATTTT

abundance: NA
len: 16
j_gene: TRBJ1-6
d_gene: TRBD1
v_gene: TRBV18
CDR3aa: CASSPIFGTVNSPLHF
CDR3nt: TGTGCCAGCTCACCAATCTTCGGGACAGTGAATTCACCCCTCCACTTT

abundance: NA
len: 16
j_gene: TRBJ1-2
d_gene: TRBD1
v_gene: TRBV28
CDR3aa: CASSFFHRGRLDGYTF
CDR3nt: TGTGCCAGCAGTTTCTTCCACAGGGGGCGGTTAGATGGCTACACCTTC

abundance: once
len: 19
j_gene: TRBJ1-6
d_gene: TRBD1
v_gene: TRBV5-1
CDR3aa: CASSVGYRGLSSYNSPLHF
CDR3nt: TGCGCCAGCAGCGTGGGGTACAGGGGCCTGAGCTCCTATAATTCACCCCTCCACTTT

abundance: NA
len: 17
j_gene: TRBJ2-1
d_gene: TRBD2
v_gene: TRBV10-2
CDR3aa: CASSESHRTGGWNEQFF
CDR3nt: TGCGCCAGCAGTGAGTCGCATCGGACGGGAGGGTGGAATGAGCAGTTCTTC

abundance: once
len: 17
j_gene: TRBJ2-3
d_gene: NA
v_gene: TRBV28
CDR3aa: CASSFGFAGGRTDTQYF
CDR3nt: TGTGCCAGCAGTTTTGGGTTCGCCGGCGGGCGGACAGATACGCAGTATTTT

abundance: few
len: 15
j_gene: TRBJ1-1
d_gene: NA
v_gene: TRBV7-2
CDR3aa: CASSLGIYRGAEAFF
CDR3nt: TGTGCCAGCAGCTTAGGTATTTATCGGGGGGCTGAAGCTTTCTTT

abundance: NA
len: 20
j_gene: TRBJ1-6
d_gene: TRBD1
v_gene: TRBV4-3
CDR3aa: CASSQGWVTGELDYNSPLHF
CDR3nt: TGCGCCAGCAGCCAAGGGTGGGTCACAGGGGAATTGGACTATAATTCACCCCTCCACTTT

abundance: NA
len: 17
j_gene: TRBJ2-3
d_gene: NA
v_gene: TRBV6-1
CDR3aa: CASSGGQWVPYTDTQYF
CDR3nt: TGTGCCAGCAGTGGTGGGCAATGGGTTCCATACACAGATACGCAGTATTTT

abundance: NA
len: 13
j_gene: TRBJ2-1
d_gene: NA
v_gene: TRBV29-1
CDR3aa: CSVEVLLGNEQFF
CDR3nt: TGCAGCGTTGAAGTCCTACTAGGTAATGAGCAGTTCTTC

abundance: NA
len: 15
j_gene: TRBJ2-1
d_gene: TRBD2
v_gene: TRBV7-2
CDR3aa: CASSTLAGPYGEQFF
CDR3nt: TGTGCCAGCAGCACCCTAGCGGGACCCTATGGTGAGCAGTTCTTC

abundance: NA
len: 17
j_gene: TRBJ2-7
d_gene: TRBD1
v_gene: TRBV7-2
CDR3aa: CASSPGQGRPLFYEQYF
CDR3nt: TGTGCCAGCAGCCCCGGACAGGGGAGGCCCCTTTTCTACGAGCAGTACTTC

abundance: NA
len: 14
j_gene: TRBJ1-2
d_gene: NA
v_gene: TRBV4-3
CDR3aa: CASSQDGQNYGYTF
CDR3nt: TGCGCCAGCAGCCAAGACGGACAGAACTATGGCTACACCTTC

abundance: NA
len: 14
j_gene: TRBJ2-3
d_gene: NA
v_gene: TRBV29-1
CDR3aa: CSVEETRGLDTQYF
CDR3nt: TGCAGCGTTGAAGAGACCAGGGGCCTGGATACGCAGTATTTT

abundance: NA
len: 17
j_gene: TRBJ1-5
d_gene: TRBD1
v_gene: TRBV19
CDR3aa: CASSTYGQGVSNQPQHF
CDR3nt: TGTGCCAGTAGTACCTACGGACAGGGAGTTAGCAATCAGCCCCAGCATTTT

abundance: NA
len: 14
j_gene: TRBJ1-2
d_gene: NA
v_gene: TRBV15
CDR3aa: CATSRTGTSYGYTF
CDR3nt: TGTGCCACCAGCAGAACCGGGACAAGCTATGGCTACACCTTC

abundance: NA
len: 15
j_gene: TRBJ2-5
d_gene: NA
v_gene: TRBV11-2
CDR3aa: CASSPLSSAGETQYF
CDR3nt: TGTGCCAGCAGCCCCCTGAGCAGCGCGGGTGAGACCCAGTACTTC

abundance: once
len: 14
j_gene: TRBJ2-6
d_gene: NA
v_gene: TRBV27
CDR3aa: CASRPGTGANVLTF
CDR3nt: TGTGCCAGCAGGCCAGGAACTGGGGCCAACGTCCTGACTTTC

abundance: NA
len: 16
j_gene: TRBJ1-2
d_gene: NA
v_gene: TRBV12-2
CDR3aa: CASHVTTPNLNYGYTF
CDR3nt: TGTGCAAGTCACGTAACCACCCCGAACCTAAACTATGGCTACACCTTC

abundance: NA
len: 14
j_gene: TRBJ1-4
d_gene: TRBD1
v_gene: TRBV6-5
CDR3aa: CASSPGTGGGKLFF
CDR3nt: TGTGCCAGCAGTCCCGGGACAGGGGGTGGAAAACTGTTTTTT

abundance: NA
len: 15
j_gene: TRBJ1-2
d_gene: NA
v_gene: TRBV15
CDR3aa: CATSRDQGLIYGYTF
CDR3nt: TGTGCCACCAGCAGAGACCAGGGTTTGATCTATGGCTACACCTTC

abundance: NA
len: 16
j_gene: TRBJ2-5
d_gene: NA
v_gene: TRBV15
CDR3aa: CATSPEGSAGQETQYF
CDR3nt: TGTGCCACCAGCCCTGAGGGGTCGGCGGGGCAAGAGACCCAGTACTTC

abundance: NA
len: 13
j_gene: TRBJ2-7
d_gene: NA
v_gene: TRBV20-1
CDR3aa: CSASLLSSYEQYF
CDR3nt: TGCAGTGCTAGTTTACTGAGCTCCTACGAGCAGTACTTC

abundance: NA
len: 16
j_gene: TRBJ1-1
d_gene: NA
v_gene: TRBV5-6
CDR3aa: CASSPRDRYMNTEAFF
CDR3nt: TGTGCCAGCAGCCCCCGAGACAGGTACATGAACACTGAAGCTTTCTTT

abundance: NA
len: 14
j_gene: TRBJ1-5
d_gene: NA
v_gene: TRBV4-1
CDR3aa: CASSQFSSNQPQHF
CDR3nt: TGCGCCAGCAGCCAATTCTCGAGCAATCAGCCCCAGCATTTT

abundance: NA
len: 16
j_gene: TRBJ2-4
d_gene: TRBD1
v_gene: TRBV19
CDR3aa: CASSIRPGGSINIQYF
CDR3nt: TGTGCCAGTAGTATACGGCCAGGGGGCTCGATAAACATTCAGTACTTC

abundance: NA
len: 15
j_gene: TRBJ2-2
d_gene: TRBD2
v_gene: TRBV5-1
CDR3aa: CASSLSGLAGGELFF
CDR3nt: TGCGCCAGCAGCTTGTCTGGACTAGCGGGCGGGGAGCTGTTTTTT

abundance: NA
len: 13
j_gene: TRBJ2-1
d_gene: NA
v_gene: TRBV3-1/TRBV3-2
CDR3aa: CASSFQGRDEQFF
CDR3nt: TGTGCCAGCAGCTTCCAGGGGCGAGATGAGCAGTTCTTC

abundance: few
len: 17
j_gene: TRBJ2-3
d_gene: NA
v_gene: TRBV7-2
CDR3aa: CASSLAWGSGFTDTQYF
CDR3nt: TGTGCCAGCAGCTTAGCGTGGGGTAGCGGATTCACAGATACGCAGTATTTT

abundance: NA
len: 18
j_gene: TRBJ2-5
d_gene: TRBD1
v_gene: TRBV7-9
CDR3aa: CASSLARWDRGGRETQYF
CDR3nt: TGTGCCAGCAGCTTAGCGCGTTGGGACAGGGGAGGTCGAGAGACCCAGTACTTC

abundance: NA
len: 16
j_gene: TRBJ2-2
d_gene: TRBD1
v_gene: TRBV19
CDR3aa: CASSTQTGANTGELFF
CDR3nt: TGTGCCAGTAGTACACAGACAGGGGCGAACACCGGGGAGCTGTTTTTT

abundance: NA
len: 15
j_gene: TRBJ2-5
d_gene: NA
v_gene: TRBV5-1
CDR3aa: CASSTFRGGGETQYF
CDR3nt: TGCGCCAGCAGCACCTTCAGGGGCGGGGGAGAGACCCAGTACTTC

abundance: NA
len: 15
j_gene: TRBJ2-7
d_gene: TRBD1
v_gene: TRBV19
CDR3aa: CASSMGDRATTEQYF
CDR3nt: TGTGCCAGTAGTATGGGGGACAGGGCGACGACCGAGCAGTACTTC

abundance: NA
len: 15
j_gene: TRBJ2-7
d_gene: NA
v_gene: TRBV13
CDR3aa: CASSPGARANYEQYF
CDR3nt: TGTGCCAGCAGCCCCGGCGCTAGAGCCAATTACGAGCAGTACTTC

abundance: NA
len: 15
j_gene: TRBJ1-2
d_gene: TRBD1
v_gene: TRBV5-4
CDR3aa: CASSQGQLGDYGYTF
CDR3nt: TGTGCCAGCAGCCAGGGACAGCTCGGCGACTATGGCTACACCTTC

abundance: NA
len: 18
j_gene: TRBJ1-6
d_gene: TRBD1
v_gene: TRBV18
CDR3aa: CASSPSTHRGRVGSPLHF
CDR3nt: TGTGCCAGCTCACCATCAACACACAGGGGGAGGGTTGGTTCACCCCTCCACTTT